A selection of T cell receptor beta chains follows, all from one sample in a study of blood T cell repertoires in COVID-19. Sequencing used immunoSEQ multiplex PCR; TCRdb keeps in-frame clones, though not all of them. The sample consists of under 200,000 clones, just under 90% of them appearing once. The sequenced sample consisted of peripheral blood. These receptors were collected from a woman in her 70s with COVID-19, enrolled during active disease. The CDR3 runs from the conserved cysteine through the conserved F or W. Fields, in order: clone size, V gene, J gene, D gene, CDR3 protein, CDR3 DNA. A D gene is named only where the DNA matches it firmly. Clone size is not always given. Where it is, it says once, few, many or a class for expanded clones.

size: -
V: TRBV28
J: TRBJ1-1
D: TRBD1
CDR3: CASSLKGQAPEAFF
DNA: TGTGCCAGCAGCCTTAAAGGACAGGCCCCTGAAGCTTTCTTT

size: -
V: TRBV30
J: TRBJ1-1
D: -
CDR3: CAWSVGGVGAEAFF
DNA: TGTGCCTGGAGTGTAGGTGGGGTCGGGGCTGAAGCTTTCTTT

size: -
V: TRBV19
J: TRBJ2-5
D: TRBD2
CDR3: CASSMTSGGLETQYF
DNA: TGTGCCAGTAGTATGACTAGCGGGGGACTAGAGACCCAGTACTTC

size: -
V: TRBV10-3
J: TRBJ2-5
D: -
CDR3: CAISESGETQYF
DNA: TGTGCCATCAGTGAATCGGGAGAGACCCAGTACTTC

size: -
V: TRBV10-1
J: TRBJ1-3
D: -
CDR3: CASSESNSNTIYF
DNA: TGCGCCAGCAGTGAGAGCAATTCGAACACCATATATTTT

size: -
V: TRBV10-1
J: TRBJ1-6
D: TRBD1
CDR3: CASSEHRDRESYNSPLHF
DNA: TGCGCCAGCAGTGAGCACCGGGACAGGGAGTCCTATAATTCACCCCTCCACTTT

size: -
V: TRBV5-1
J: TRBJ2-5
D: TRBD2
CDR3: CASSPLLGGETQYF
DNA: TGCGCCAGCAGCCCCCTACTCGGGGGGGAGACCCAGTACTTC

size: -
V: TRBV5-1
J: TRBJ2-3
D: TRBD2
CDR3: CASSPGLAGVYTDTQYF
DNA: TGCGCCAGCAGCCCGGGACTAGCGGGGGTTTACACAGATACGCAGTATTTT

size: -
V: TRBV29-1
J: TRBJ1-1
D: TRBD1
CDR3: CSGKGTENTEAFF
DNA: TGCAGCGGAAAGGGGACAGAGAACACTGAAGCTTTCTTT

size: -
V: TRBV5-1
J: TRBJ2-2
D: TRBD2
CDR3: CASSVTSGQNTGELFF
DNA: TGCGCCAGCAGCGTCACTAGCGGACAGAACACCGGGGAGCTGTTTTTT

size: -
V: TRBV5-4
J: TRBJ2-3
D: TRBD2
CDR3: CASSRGLAGGTDTQYF
DNA: TGTGCCAGCAGCCGGGGACTAGCGGGGGGCACAGATACGCAGTATTTT

size: -
V: TRBV28
J: TRBJ1-2
D: TRBD1
CDR3: CASRDRGGYTF
DNA: TGTGCCAGCAGGGACAGGGGGGGCTACACCTTC

size: -
V: TRBV7-6
J: TRBJ2-2
D: TRBD2
CDR3: CASSSLGGANTGELFF
DNA: TGTGCCAGCAGCTCTTTGGGGGGGGCGAACACCGGGGAGCTGTTTTTT

size: -
V: TRBV28
J: TRBJ2-1
D: -
CDR3: CASSLVEIDNEQFF
DNA: TGTGCCAGCAGTCTAGTCGAGATCGACAATGAGCAGTTCTTC

size: -
V: TRBV10-3
J: TRBJ1-1
D: TRBD1
CDR3: CAIKSTGKNTEAFF
DNA: TGTGCCATCAAGTCGACAGGGAAGAACACTGAAGCTTTCTTT

size: -
V: TRBV5-1
J: TRBJ2-5
D: TRBD2
CDR3: CASSLRSGGAFQETQYF
DNA: TGCGCCAGCAGCTTGAGGAGCGGGGGGGCCTTTCAAGAGACCCAGTACTTC

size: once
V: TRBV21-1
J: TRBJ2-7
D: -
CDR3: CASSKVLAAGEPGYEQYF
DNA: TGTGCCAGCAGCAAAGTTCTAGCGGCCGGGGAACCGGGATACGAGCAGTACTTC

size: -
V: TRBV5-5
J: TRBJ2-7
D: TRBD1
CDR3: CASSPPGTVAYEQYF
DNA: TGTGCCAGCAGCCCGCCCGGGACAGTCGCCTACGAGCAGTACTTC

size: -
V: TRBV19
J: TRBJ2-7
D: -
CDR3: CASSIGTQRNEQYF
DNA: TGTGCCAGTAGTATAGGGACTCAACGCAACGAGCAGTACTTC

size: -
V: TRBV30
J: TRBJ1-1
D: -
CDR3: CAWSGMNTEAFF
DNA: TGTGCCTGGAGTGGTATGAACACTGAAGCTTTCTTT

size: -
V: TRBV2
J: TRBJ1-2
D: -
CDR3: CASSEAGWGGYTF
DNA: TGTGCCAGCAGTGAGGCCGGGTGGGGCGGCTACACCTTC

size: once
V: TRBV24-1
J: TRBJ2-4
D: TRBD1
CDR3: CATSDPGQGNIQYF
DNA: TGTGCCACCAGTGACCCCGGACAGGGAAACATTCAGTACTTC

size: -
V: TRBV4-1
J: TRBJ1-5
D: TRBD1
CDR3: CASSLGQGQGNQPQHF
DNA: TGCGCCAGCAGCCTTGGGCAGGGACAGGGAAATCAGCCCCAGCATTTT

size: -
V: TRBV10-3
J: TRBJ1-1
D: TRBD1
CDR3: CAISESRGTGFLAFF
DNA: TGTGCCATCAGTGAGTCTAGGGGGACAGGGTTTCTGGCTTTCTTT

size: -
V: TRBV2
J: TRBJ1-5
D: TRBD1
CDR3: CASSEGQGENQPQHF
DNA: TGTGCCAGCAGTGAGGGACAGGGAGAGAATCAGCCCCAGCATTTT

size: -
V: TRBV5-1
J: TRBJ1-3
D: TRBD1
CDR3: CASSLEGGSSGNTIYF
DNA: TGCGCCAGCAGCTTGGAAGGGGGCTCGTCTGGAAACACCATATATTTT

size: -
V: TRBV7-9
J: TRBJ1-2
D: TRBD1
CDR3: CASSPGTGYGYTF
DNA: TGTGCCAGCAGCCCCGGGACAGGCTATGGCTACACCTTC

size: once
V: TRBV6-2/TRBV6-3
J: TRBJ2-2
D: TRBD1
CDR3: CASTPQGTGGTGELFF
DNA: TGTGCCAGCACCCCACAGGGGACAGGGGGAACCGGGGAGCTGTTTTTT

size: -
V: TRBV5-6
J: TRBJ2-7
D: -
CDR3: CASSLNLVPYEQYF
DNA: TGTGCCAGCAGCTTGAACCTAGTGCCATACGAGCAGTACTTC

size: once
V: TRBV5-6
J: TRBJ2-1
D: TRBD1
CDR3: CASSFTGGYNEQFF
DNA: TGTGCCAGCAGCTTCACAGGGGGTTACAATGAGCAGTTCTTC

size: -
V: TRBV7-2
J: TRBJ2-7
D: -
CDR3: CASSLGPESYEQYF
DNA: TGTGCCAGCAGCTTAGGTCCAGAATCCTACGAGCAGTACTTC

size: once
V: TRBV5-8
J: TRBJ2-7
D: -
CDR3: CASRSKGKSDYEQYF
DNA: TGTGCCAGCAGGAGTAAGGGGAAAAGCGACTACGAGCAGTACTTC

size: -
V: TRBV3-1/TRBV3-2
J: TRBJ1-3
D: -
CDR3: CASSRRTAGNTIYF
DNA: TGTGCCAGCAGCCGAAGGACAGCTGGAAACACCATATATTTT

size: -
V: TRBV3-1/TRBV3-2
J: TRBJ1-5
D: TRBD1
CDR3: CASSQRQGDQPQHF
DNA: TGTGCCAGCAGCCAGCGACAGGGGGATCAGCCCCAGCATTTT

size: -
V: TRBV9
J: TRBJ1-1
D: TRBD1
CDR3: CASSLTTGGTEAFF
DNA: TGTGCCAGCAGCCTAACTACAGGGGGCACTGAAGCTTTCTTT

size: -
V: TRBV30
J: TRBJ1-5
D: TRBD1
CDR3: CAWTPGQGLNQPQHF
DNA: TGTGCCTGGACTCCGGGACAGGGGTTGAATCAGCCCCAGCATTTT

size: -
V: TRBV5-4
J: TRBJ2-5
D: -
CDR3: CASSKDRETQYF
DNA: TGTGCCAGCAGCAAAGATAGAGAGACCCAGTACTTC

size: -
V: TRBV28
J: TRBJ1-4
D: TRBD1
CDR3: CASTTRTGWGVGEKLFF
DNA: TGTGCCAGCACCACACGGACAGGGTGGGGTGTCGGTGAAAAACTGTTTTTT

size: -
V: TRBV7-9
J: TRBJ1-4
D: -
CDR3: CASSVGPGTREKLFF
DNA: TGTGCCAGCAGCGTTGGACCAGGGACTCGGGAAAAACTGTTTTTT

size: -
V: TRBV11-2
J: TRBJ2-3
D: TRBD2
CDR3: CASSPMRGGNTDTQYF
DNA: TGTGCCAGCAGCCCTATGCGCGGGGGGAACACAGATACGCAGTATTTT

size: -
V: TRBV27
J: TRBJ1-1
D: -
CDR3: CASRAGRIYTEAFF
DNA: TGTGCCAGCAGAGCGGGACGGATCTACACTGAAGCTTTCTTT

size: -
V: TRBV7-2
J: TRBJ2-1
D: TRBD1
CDR3: CASSLEGQGSRQFF
DNA: TGTGCCAGCAGCTTAGAGGGACAGGGGTCGCGGCAGTTCTTC

size: few
V: TRBV11-2
J: TRBJ2-7
D: TRBD1
CDR3: CASSLRTGASEQYF
DNA: TGTGCCAGCAGCTTAAGGACAGGGGCTAGCGAGCAGTACTTC

size: -
V: TRBV15
J: TRBJ2-3
D: TRBD1
CDR3: CATSRRGTGSTDTQYF
DNA: TGTGCCACCAGCAGGCGAGGGACAGGGAGCACAGATACGCAGTATTTT

size: -
V: TRBV5-3
J: TRBJ1-1
D: TRBD1
CDR3: CARSLVGTGPSLNTEAFF
DNA: TGTGCCAGAAGCTTGGTTGGGACAGGCCCCTCTTTGAACACTGAAGCTTTCTTT

size: -
V: TRBV9
J: TRBJ2-1
D: -
CDR3: CASSVMLSSYNEQFF
DNA: TGTGCCAGCAGCGTTATGCTGAGCTCCTACAATGAGCAGTTCTTC

size: -
V: TRBV19
J: TRBJ1-6
D: -
CDR3: CASMTGNSPLHF
DNA: TGTGCCAGTATGACGGGGAATTCACCCCTCCACTTT

size: -
V: TRBV5-5
J: TRBJ2-2
D: TRBD1
CDR3: CASSFGTGEYTGELFF
DNA: TGTGCCAGCAGCTTCGGGACAGGGGAATATACCGGGGAGCTGTTTTTT

size: -
V: TRBV24-1
J: TRBJ1-2
D: -
CDR3: CATRPGGHLDGYTF
DNA: TGTGCCACCAGGCCGGGTGGACACCTCGATGGCTACACCTTC

size: -
V: TRBV3-1/TRBV3-2
J: TRBJ2-5
D: -
CDR3: CASSQEWLAPPYF
DNA: TGTGCCAGCAGCCAAGAATGGCTAGCGCCGCCGTACTTC

size: -
V: TRBV6-5
J: TRBJ1-4
D: -
CDR3: CASSLERGSGSEKLFF
DNA: TGTGCCAGCAGTTTGGAGCGGGGCTCAGGGAGTGAAAAACTGTTTTTT

size: -
V: TRBV5-1
J: TRBJ1-4
D: TRBD1
CDR3: CASSFDPGQGSEKLFF
DNA: TGCGCCAGCAGCTTTGATCCGGGACAGGGAAGCGAAAAACTGTTTTTT

size: -
V: TRBV6-2/TRBV6-3
J: TRBJ1-4
D: -
CDR3: CASSYSGLGEKLFF
DNA: TGTGCCAGCAGTTACTCCGGGTTGGGTGAAAAACTGTTTTTT

size: once
V: TRBV5-6
J: TRBJ1-1
D: -
CDR3: CASSLRDTEAFF
DNA: TGTGCCAGCAGCTTGCGGGACACTGAAGCTTTCTTT

size: few
V: TRBV7-9
J: TRBJ1-6
D: -
CDR3: CASSLAGQNNSPLHF
DNA: TGTGCCAGCAGCTTAGCGGGACAAAATAATTCACCCCTCCACTTT

size: -
V: TRBV19
J: TRBJ1-4
D: -
CDR3: CASSPARKGPNEKLFF
DNA: TGTGCCAGTAGTCCGGCTAGGAAAGGCCCCAATGAAAAACTGTTTTTT

size: -
V: TRBV5-1
J: TRBJ1-2
D: TRBD1
CDR3: CASSSRTGRGYTF
DNA: TGCGCCAGCAGCTCAAGGACAGGGAGAGGCTACACCTTC

size: once
V: TRBV30
J: TRBJ1-4
D: TRBD1
CDR3: CAWSAGGQGDEKLFF
DNA: TGTGCCTGGAGTGCCGGGGGACAGGGGGATGAAAAACTGTTTTTT

size: -
V: TRBV30
J: TRBJ1-1
D: -
CDR3: CAWWGYGGKAFF
DNA: TGTGCCTGGTGGGGGTACGGGGGGAAAGCTTTCTTT

size: -
V: TRBV5-1
J: TRBJ1-2
D: -
CDR3: CASSLGQGDGYTF
DNA: TGCGCCAGCAGCTTGGGCCAGGGCGACGGCTACACCTTC